This TCR beta chain was recovered during a study of neurological immune-mediated disorders. The table lists this clonotype with many counts. Its antigen is not identified. cDNA was made by 5'RACE with 10-nucleotide random UMIs. One entry per CDR3 protein, called by TCRdb with MiXCR from the 5' RACE reads. The data show 110,000 or so distinct CDR3 sequences, about 3.2% seen once. The study, taken as a whole, reports: Phylogenetic analysis grouped 18 of 34 multiple sclerosis patients' repertoires together, suggesting a possible repertoire signature.

From germline, CDR1 is SGHVS and CDR2 FQNEAQ. CDR3 length equals 16 residues. The ends lost 3 bases at V and 0 bases at J; junction bases unmatched: 4. This clonotype originated in a woman aged 25 to 39 with multiple sclerosis. The genes are TRBV7-8 and TRBJ2-2, with 7 bases that match TRBD1. Sample: PBMCs. CDR3 protein: CASSFRQGTNTGELFF. The CDR3 nucleotides read TGTGCCAGCAGCTTCAGACAGGGAACGAACACCGGGGAGCTGTTTTTT.